These T cell receptor beta chains were read from a single sample in a study of a mutant IDH1 vaccine in newly diagnosed glioma. No antigens are known for them. Here immunoSEQ multiplex PCR was the method, and the copy in TCRdb shows in-frame clones only, minus some. Of 88,000 or so clones listed, roughly 85% are singletons. The sequenced sample was PBMCs, obtained from a glioma patient whose treatment included an IDH1 peptide vaccine. The receptors were gathered from a man aged 30-40 years with glioma. Some clones in this sample may be carry-over from other donors' samples. Both conserved end residues are part of each CDR3. Fields, in order: J gene, clone size, D gene, V gene, CDR3 protein, CDR3 DNA. A D gene is named only where the DNA matches it firmly. Clone size is shown for a subset of rows, as once, few, many or a class of expanded clone.

J: TRBJ2-7; size: few; D: TRBD2; V: TRBV5-1; CDR3: CASSLSSGTSYEQYF; DNA: TGCGCCAGCAGCTTGTCTAGCGGGACCTCCTACGAGCAGTACTTC
J: TRBJ1-3; size: .; D: .; V: TRBV28; CDR3: CASSSASTLPVGNTIYF; DNA: TGTGCCAGCAGTTCCGCATCGACATTGCCCGTCGGGAACACCATATATTTT
J: TRBJ2-3; size: once; D: TRBD2; V: TRBV6-5; CDR3: CASSGGLSGTDTQYF; DNA: TGTGCCAGTTCGGGAGGACTCTCGGGCACAGATACGCAGTATTTT
J: TRBJ2-7; size: .; D: TRBD2; V: TRBV9; CDR3: CASSGLAGPYEQYF; DNA: TGTGCCAGCAGCGGTCTAGCGGGGCCCTACGAGCAGTACTTC
J: TRBJ1-2; size: .; D: .; V: TRBV6-6; CDR3: CASSYKGYDGYTF; DNA: TGTGCCAGCAGTTACAAAGGGTATGATGGCTACACCTTC
J: TRBJ2-7; size: few; D: .; V: TRBV7-9; CDR3: CASSSGRAYEQYF; DNA: TGTGCCAGCAGCTCGGGTAGGGCGTACGAGCAGTACTTC
J: TRBJ2-1; size: .; D: .; V: TRBV30; CDR3: CAWSPGDFPGDEQFF; DNA: TGTGCCTGGAGTCCAGGCGACTTCCCAGGCGATGAGCAGTTCTTC
J: TRBJ1-1; size: .; D: TRBD1; V: TRBV19; CDR3: CASSPGQGASEAFF; DNA: TGTGCCAGTAGTCCGGGACAGGGGGCCTCTGAAGCTTTCTTT
J: TRBJ2-7; size: .; D: .; V: TRBV30; CDR3: CAWSNGPYEQYF; DNA: TGTGCCTGGAGCAATGGACCGTACGAGCAGTACTTC
J: TRBJ1-1; size: .; D: .; V: TRBV5-5; CDR3: CASSFSTGFPEAFF; DNA: TGTGCCAGCAGCTTTAGTACAGGCTTCCCTGAAGCTTTCTTT
J: TRBJ2-2; size: .; D: TRBD1; V: TRBV18; CDR3: CASSRDSQNTGELFF; DNA: TGTGCCAGCTCACGGGACAGCCAAAACACCGGGGAGCTGTTTTTT